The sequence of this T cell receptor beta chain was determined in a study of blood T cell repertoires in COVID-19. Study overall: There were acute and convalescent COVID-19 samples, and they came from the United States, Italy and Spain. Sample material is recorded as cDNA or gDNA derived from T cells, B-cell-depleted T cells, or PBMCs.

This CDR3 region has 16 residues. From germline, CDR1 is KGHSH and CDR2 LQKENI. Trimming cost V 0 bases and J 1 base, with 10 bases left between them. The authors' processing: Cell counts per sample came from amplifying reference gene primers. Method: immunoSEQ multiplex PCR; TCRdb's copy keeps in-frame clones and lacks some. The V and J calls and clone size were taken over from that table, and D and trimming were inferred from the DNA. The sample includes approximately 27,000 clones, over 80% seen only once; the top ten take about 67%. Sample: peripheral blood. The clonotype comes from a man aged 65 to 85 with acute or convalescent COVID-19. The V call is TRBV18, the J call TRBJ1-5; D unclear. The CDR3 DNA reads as TGTGCCAGCTCACCACCGGAGGGAAGGAGCAATCAGCCCCAGCATTTT. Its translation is CASSPPEGRSNQPQHF.